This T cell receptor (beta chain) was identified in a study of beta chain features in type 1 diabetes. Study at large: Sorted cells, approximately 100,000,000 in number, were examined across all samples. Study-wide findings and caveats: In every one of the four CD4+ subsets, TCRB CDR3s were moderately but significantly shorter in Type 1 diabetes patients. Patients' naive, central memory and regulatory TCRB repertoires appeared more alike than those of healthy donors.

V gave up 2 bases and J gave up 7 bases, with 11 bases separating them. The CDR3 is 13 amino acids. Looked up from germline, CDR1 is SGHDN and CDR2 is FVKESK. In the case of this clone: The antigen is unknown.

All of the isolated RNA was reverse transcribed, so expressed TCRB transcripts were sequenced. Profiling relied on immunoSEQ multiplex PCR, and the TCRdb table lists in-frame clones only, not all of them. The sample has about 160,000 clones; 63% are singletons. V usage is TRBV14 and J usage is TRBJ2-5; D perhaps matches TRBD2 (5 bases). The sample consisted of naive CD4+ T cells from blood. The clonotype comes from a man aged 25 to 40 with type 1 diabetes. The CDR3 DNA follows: TGTGCCAGCAGCCAACGAGGGCCTGGGACCCAGTACTTC. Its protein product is CASSQRGPGTQYF.